This T cell receptor (beta chain) stems from a study of T cell responses to AZD1222 COVID-19 vaccine (dated by TCRdb to the early 2020s). As for the study more broadly: AZD1222 recipients whose second dose came at about 4 weeks and those whose second dose came at about 12 weeks were combined into one group, since spike-specific TCR depth and breadth did not differ between the two schedules. TCR sequencing was performed for about 250 trial participants, of whom 200 to 210 were given two doses of AZD1222 and some 26 were given two doses of MenACWY control vaccine. Trial participants were enrolled by age into 18-55, 56-69 and 70-plus year subgroups, with 148, 28 and 57 TCR-sequenced participants respectively.

The CDR3 regions of human TCRbeta chains were subjected to immunosequencing. Per the original workflow: TCRs in the repertoires were matched against a reference library of SARS-CoV-2-specific TCRs that had been generated with the MIRA antigen-specificity platform. Breadth was defined as the fraction of unique TCRs that were SARS-CoV-2-associated. Depth was defined as the fraction of total T cells that were SARS-CoV-2-associated. Using the MIRA data, every spike-specific TCR was mapped to the spike region that the TCR reacted to and assigned to either a CD4 or a CD8 class. Log10-transformed breadth and depth values were compared by one-way ANOVA with Sidak's multiple comparisons tests. The immuneACCESS repertoire file appears here via TCRdb, limited to in-frame rearrangements. These files lack a portion of the clones; in checked studies, under half of the deficit traces to unresolved V genes, and the cause of the others is not known. That table furnishes V, J and clone size, whereas the DNA furnished D and trimming. The sample contains some 120,000 clones, approximately 87% of them found a single time. The ten largest account for around 10% of the sample.

The paper's findings and limits, for the study overall: In the small 56-69-year group, the increase in depth fell short of significance, most likely because of low power. Spike-specific TCR breadth and depth rose significantly after two AZD1222 doses compared with day 0 and with MenACWY recipients. Only six AZD1222 recipients were SARS-CoV-2 seropositive at baseline, limiting conclusions about previously exposed vaccinees. CD4 TCRs associated with the vaccine covered the entire spike protein, and the dominant responses were in regions 160-218 and 743-854. Because no day 14 peak-response samples were available, repertoires were characterized only after the peak T cell response. Reportedly, close to half of the unique spike-specific TCRs recognized epitopes lying outside the regions that are mutated in the B.1.351 and B.1.1.7 variants. Participants were mostly white British, with more females than males. The authors suggested clonal diversity may have been underestimated.

The sample's time point label, in plain terms: baseline before first vaccination. Vaccinee samples came from UK trials COV001 and COV002, including a single-blind randomized controlled phase 2/3 trial of AZD1222 (ChAdOx1 nCoV-19) in healthy adults. For TCRbeta chain sequencing, PBMC samples were collected from trial participants at day 0 and at day 28 after the second dose. CDR3 length: 15 amino acids, cysteine to phenylalanine. The retained sequence is limited to the CDR3, 45 bases, with the frame set at the first base. V loses 5 bases, J loses 0 bases, and the germline ends lie 14 bases apart. The germline V gene provides CDR1 MGHDK and CDR2 SYGVNS. Concerning this clone: Its antigen is unknown. The record has no base qualities; no much larger clone is one base away.

This sequence uses TRBV25-1 and TRBJ2-7, with the D gene call left open. The receptor's source is an adult in good health. Here the sequenced sample was peripheral blood, taken on day 0 of AZD1222 vaccination. The DNA sequence reads TGTGCCAGCAGTCCTGGTGGGTGGGACTCCTACGAGCAGTACTTC. This sequence encodes CASSPGGWDSYEQYF.